The clone carrying this T cell receptor (beta chain) was observed once. This sample stems from a study of T cell repertoires and Cas9 in healthy adults. This CDR3 is 18 amino acids long. CDR1 is MRHNA, CDR2 SNTAGT, per germline. Trimming removed 1 base from V and 0 bases from J; junction bases left unmatched: 8. Produced via immunoSEQ multiplex PCR; TCRdb's table is partial and in-frame only. This sample has tens of thousands of clones, with less than 95% found just once. The chain couples TRBV6-4 to TRBJ2-1, with 8 bases fitting TRBD2. This TCR was sampled from a human donor in good health. The material sequenced was CD4+ effector T cells (CD127+, CD25-, CD137-, CD154-) from PBMCs; culture status not recorded. CDR3: CASSDWLAGLSSYNEQFF. In DNA, the CDR3 is TGTGCCAGCAGTGACTGGCTAGCGGGCCTAAGCTCCTACAATGAGCAGTTCTTC.